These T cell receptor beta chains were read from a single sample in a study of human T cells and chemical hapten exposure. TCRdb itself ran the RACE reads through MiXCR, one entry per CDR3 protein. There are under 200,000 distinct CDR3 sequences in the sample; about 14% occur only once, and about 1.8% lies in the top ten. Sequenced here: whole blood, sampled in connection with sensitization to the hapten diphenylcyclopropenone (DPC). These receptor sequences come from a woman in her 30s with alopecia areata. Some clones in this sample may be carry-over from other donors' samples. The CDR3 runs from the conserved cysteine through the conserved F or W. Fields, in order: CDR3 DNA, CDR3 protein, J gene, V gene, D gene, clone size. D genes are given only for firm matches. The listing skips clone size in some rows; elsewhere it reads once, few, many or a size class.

CDR3nt: TGTGCCAGCAGCACCAAGACAGGGATCGAGCAGTACTTC; CDR3aa: CASSTKTGIEQYF; j_gene: TRBJ2-7; v_gene: TRBV7-2; d_gene: TRBD1; abundance: once
CDR3nt: TGTGCCAGCGGACGGGGGAGGGTTAGCAATCAGCCCCAGCATTTT; CDR3aa: CASGRGRVSNQPQHF; j_gene: TRBJ1-5; v_gene: TRBV21-1; d_gene: .; abundance: few
CDR3nt: TGTGCCAGCGGGGGGTTGCGTAATTCACCCCTCCACTTT; CDR3aa: CASGGLRNSPLHF; j_gene: TRBJ1-6; v_gene: TRBV5-5; d_gene: .; abundance: .
CDR3nt: TGTGCCACCAGCAGAGGGATAAGGGATCAGCCCCAGCATTTT; CDR3aa: CATSRGIRDQPQHF; j_gene: TRBJ1-5; v_gene: TRBV15; d_gene: .; abundance: few
CDR3nt: TGCGCCAGCAGCTTGGCCCCCCCGGTGGGCACGACTAACTATGGCTACACCTTC; CDR3aa: CASSLAPPVGTTNYGYTF; j_gene: TRBJ1-2; v_gene: TRBV5-1; d_gene: .; abundance: .
CDR3nt: TGTGCCAGCAGTGGGGGGCTATCCTACGAGCAGTACTTC; CDR3aa: CASSGGLSYEQYF; j_gene: TRBJ2-7; v_gene: TRBV7-9; d_gene: .; abundance: few
CDR3nt: TGTGCCAGCAGTTTTAACCAGAACACTGAAGCTTTCTTT; CDR3aa: CASSFNQNTEAFF; j_gene: TRBJ1-1; v_gene: TRBV12-3/TRBV12-4; d_gene: .; abundance: .
CDR3nt: TGTGCCAGCAGTTACTCGACCGGGCAGCAAGAGACCCAGTACTTC; CDR3aa: CASSYSTGQQETQYF; j_gene: TRBJ2-5; v_gene: TRBV6-6; d_gene: .; abundance: few
CDR3nt: TGTGCCAGCAGCTTACGCAGCGTGGAGGAGACCCAGTACTTC; CDR3aa: CASSLRSVEETQYF; j_gene: TRBJ2-5; v_gene: TRBV5-4; d_gene: .; abundance: few
CDR3nt: TGCGCCAGCAGCCAAATAAGGTCGGGAAGGGAGCAGTACTTC; CDR3aa: CASSQIRSGREQYF; j_gene: TRBJ2-7; v_gene: TRBV4-1; d_gene: .; abundance: .
CDR3nt: TGCAGTGCCCCGGGCGGGGTCGACGCGGCTGAAGCTTTCTTT; CDR3aa: CSAPGGVDAAEAFF; j_gene: TRBJ1-1; v_gene: TRBV20-1; d_gene: .; abundance: .
CDR3nt: TGTGCCAGCAGTTCCGAGATGGTAGGGGGTGGAAACACTGAAGCTTTCTTT; CDR3aa: CASSSEMVGGGNTEAFF; j_gene: TRBJ1-1; v_gene: TRBV12-3/TRBV12-4; d_gene: .; abundance: .
CDR3nt: TGCGCCAGCGGATTTCACGGTGAGCAGTTCTTC; CDR3aa: CASGFHGEQFF; j_gene: TRBJ2-1; v_gene: TRBV5-1; d_gene: .; abundance: .
CDR3nt: TGTGCCAGCTCACCACTCCCCCGGGACAGGGGTTCTGAAGCTTTCTTT; CDR3aa: CASSPLPRDRGSEAFF; j_gene: TRBJ1-1; v_gene: TRBV18; d_gene: TRBD1; abundance: .
CDR3nt: TGTGCCAGCAGACCACAGGGTAGGCTGCACGAGCAGTACTTC; CDR3aa: CASRPQGRLHEQYF; j_gene: TRBJ2-7; v_gene: TRBV6-1; d_gene: .; abundance: few
CDR3nt: TGTGCCAGCAGCCAAGATGATACAGGGGGAAGCGGCTACACCTTC; CDR3aa: CASSQDDTGGSGYTF; j_gene: TRBJ1-2; v_gene: TRBV3-1; d_gene: TRBD1; abundance: few
CDR3nt: TGTGCCAGCACCTGGTCCTACAATGAGCAGTTCTTC; CDR3aa: CASTWSYNEQFF; j_gene: TRBJ2-1; v_gene: TRBV5-6; d_gene: .; abundance: .
CDR3nt: TGTGCCAGCAGCCCTGGGGGCAGCGGCCCGGCCGAGCAGTACTTC; CDR3aa: CASSPGGSGPAEQYF; j_gene: TRBJ2-7; v_gene: TRBV12-3/TRBV12-4; d_gene: .; abundance: many
CDR3nt: TGTGCCATCGTCCCACAGGGTGGTGGAGGCTACACCTTC; CDR3aa: CAIVPQGGGGYTF; j_gene: TRBJ1-2; v_gene: TRBV10-3; d_gene: .; abundance: few
CDR3nt: TGTGCCAGCAGCCAAGCGATCGGGGATCAGCCCCAGCATTTT; CDR3aa: CASSQAIGDQPQHF; j_gene: TRBJ1-5; v_gene: TRBV3-1; d_gene: .; abundance: .
CDR3nt: TGCAGTGCTATGAGGCGCGGGGAGCTGTTTTTT; CDR3aa: CSAMRRGELFF; j_gene: TRBJ2-2; v_gene: TRBV20-1; d_gene: .; abundance: .
CDR3nt: TGTGCCAGCAGCTTGGCGGGACAGGGTATGGAGACCCAGTACTTC; CDR3aa: CASSLAGQGMETQYF; j_gene: TRBJ2-5; v_gene: TRBV5-6; d_gene: TRBD1; abundance: few
CDR3nt: TGTGCCAGCAGAGGCGAACAGGGTGGTACTGAAGCTTTCTTT; CDR3aa: CASRGEQGGTEAFF; j_gene: TRBJ1-1; v_gene: TRBV2; d_gene: .; abundance: many
CDR3nt: TGTGCCAGTAGTATGGGGTCGGGCTACGAAGCAGCCAAAAACATTCAGTACTTC; CDR3aa: CASSMGSGYEAAKNIQYF; j_gene: TRBJ2-4; v_gene: TRBV19; d_gene: .; abundance: .
CDR3nt: TGTGCCAGCGGTCAACTTACACGGAACGAGCAGTACTTC; CDR3aa: CASGQLTRNEQYF; j_gene: TRBJ2-7; v_gene: TRBV28; d_gene: .; abundance: few
CDR3nt: TGCAGTGCTAAAGCGGGGGGCACAGATACGCAGTATTTT; CDR3aa: CSAKAGGTDTQYF; j_gene: TRBJ2-3; v_gene: TRBV20-1; d_gene: TRBD2; abundance: .
CDR3nt: TGTGCCAGAAGCTCCCCGTTTGAGGCGGACCTCTCACCCCTCCACTTT; CDR3aa: CARSSPFEADLSPLHF; j_gene: TRBJ1-6; v_gene: TRBV5-3; d_gene: .; abundance: few
CDR3nt: TGTGCCAGCAGTTACTCTGGCGGGACTTCCTACGAGCAGTACTTC; CDR3aa: CASSYSGGTSYEQYF; j_gene: TRBJ2-7; v_gene: TRBV6-2/TRBV6-3; d_gene: .; abundance: .
CDR3nt: TGTGCCAGCAGCCCTAGAACCCCCATCCAGAGCACAGATACGCAGTATTTT; CDR3aa: CASSPRTPIQSTDTQYF; j_gene: TRBJ2-3; v_gene: TRBV7-2; d_gene: .; abundance: .
CDR3nt: TGCGGGGCGGGACTAGCGGTTTCAGATACGCAGTATTTT; CDR3aa: CGAGLAVSDTQYF; j_gene: TRBJ2-3; v_gene: TRBV30; d_gene: TRBD2; abundance: few
CDR3nt: TGTGCCAGCAGCTTAAGCCCAGCGGGCGAGCAGTACTTC; CDR3aa: CASSLSPAGEQYF; j_gene: TRBJ2-7; v_gene: TRBV7-9; d_gene: .; abundance: .
CDR3nt: TGTACCAGCAGTTCACAGTCCTATGGCTTCACCTTC; CDR3aa: CTSSSQSYGFTF; j_gene: TRBJ1-2; v_gene: TRBV6-2/TRBV6-3; d_gene: .; abundance: .
CDR3nt: TGTGCCACCAGTGATTGGGGTAGCGGATTCTACAATGAGCAGTTCTTC; CDR3aa: CATSDWGSGFYNEQFF; j_gene: TRBJ2-1; v_gene: TRBV24-1; d_gene: .; abundance: .
CDR3nt: TGTGCCAGCAGCCCCGAGGGGACTGGGGCCAACGTCCTGACTTTC; CDR3aa: CASSPEGTGANVLTF; j_gene: TRBJ2-6; v_gene: TRBV11-3; d_gene: .; abundance: .
CDR3nt: TGTGCCAGCAGCTTAGAATTTGCCGGCTACACCTTC; CDR3aa: CASSLEFAGYTF; j_gene: TRBJ1-2; v_gene: TRBV7-9; d_gene: .; abundance: .